Described below is a single T cell receptor beta chain sequence and its context. What it recognizes is unknown. Nominally healthy donors were sampled, though unrecorded immune exposures were likely. The data were obtained in a study of cytomegalovirus exposure and HLA in healthy donors. Overall study results and limits: Later on, a genetic analysis was performed. It linked a missense variant in DCLRE1C with V- and J-gene trimming of TCR beta. With high specificity and sensitivity, the classifier reportedly diagnosed cytomegalovirus status. Per a prior analysis, the majority of TCR beta V segments were productive roughly 90% or roughly 30% of the time.

Per the germline V gene, CDR1 is SNHLY and CDR2 is FYNNEI. The CDR3 contains 16 residues. J was trimmed by 2 bases and V by 3 bases; bases with no gene match: 5. The study ran its PCR with 60 Vbeta and 13 Jbeta primers. Measured with immunoSEQ multiplex PCR; TCRdb has only the in-frame clones, and not every one. This table holds about 140,000 clones, approximately 80% found once. This clonotype originated in a man aged 25 to 40 in good health and CMV-seronegative. The V and J genes are TRBV2 and TRBJ2-3; 10 positions match TRBD2. The sample comprised PBMCs. This CDR3 is CASSDPLAGDTDTQYF. CDR3 coding DNA: TGTGCCAGCAGTGACCCCCTAGCGGGAGACACAGATACGCAGTATTTT.